These T cell receptor beta chains were read from a single sample in a study of early T cells in non-severe SARS-CoV-2 infection. TCRdb re-called the 5' RACE reads through MiXCR, storing one row per CDR3 protein. The table includes under 85,000 distinct CDR3 sequences, approximately 12% detected once. The sequencing input was whole blood. The source is an adult who was a healthcare worker with PCR-confirmed SARS-CoV-2 infection or an uninfected control (not recorded which). CDR3s include the opening cysteine and the closing phenylalanine or tryptophan. A D gene is named only where the DNA matches it firmly. Expanded clones get a size class; other rows say once, few or many, or leave the size out.

many	TRBJ1-6	TRBD1	TRBV5-5	CASSFRDRENSPLHF	TGTGCCAGCAGCTTCCGGGACAGGGAGAATTCACCCCTCCACTTT
.	TRBJ2-6	.	TRBV20-1	CSAGRTGANVLTF	TGCAGTGCAGGACGAACTGGGGCCAACGTCCTGACTTTC
many	TRBJ1-5	TRBD1	TRBV7-2	CASSSIRTGGVDQPQHF	TGTGCCAGCAGCTCCATTCGTACAGGGGGCGTAGATCAGCCCCAGCATTTT
many	TRBJ2-5	.	TRBV7-7	CASSLDSGFGNPQYF	TGTGCCAGCAGCTTAGATAGCGGCTTTGGGAATCCCCAGTACTTC
.	TRBJ2-1	.	TRBV29-1	CSVARPLAREQFF	TGCAGCGTTGCACGTCCACTAGCTCGGGAGCAGTTCTTC
.	TRBJ2-1	.	TRBV6-2/TRBV6-3	CASSYGALNEQFF	TGTGCCAGCAGTTACGGGGCCTTGAATGAGCAGTTCTTC
many	TRBJ1-3	TRBD1	TRBV4-2	CASSQETGAGNTIYF	TGTGCCAGCAGCCAAGAGACAGGGGCTGGAAACACCATATATTTT
.	TRBJ2-7	TRBD2	TRBV6-5	CASSPLASGSNEQYF	TGTGCCAGCAGTCCCCTGGCTAGCGGGAGCAACGAGCAGTACTTC
.	TRBJ2-3	TRBD2	TRBV5-1	CASSRGWTGGQNTQYF	TGCGCCAGCAGCCGCGGCTGGACGGGAGGGCAAAATACGCAGTATTTT
few	TRBJ1-5	.	TRBV7-3	CASSPKGQPQHF	TGTGCCAGCAGCCCAAAGGGTCAGCCCCAGCATTTT
many	TRBJ2-5	.	TRBV27	CASSLSGTQYF	TGTGCCAGCAGTCTTTCTGGGACCCAGTACTTC
few	TRBJ2-1	TRBD2	TRBV7-3	CASSNGASGSYEQFF	TGTGCCAGCAGCAATGGGGCTAGCGGGAGCTATGAGCAGTTCTTC
.	TRBJ2-5	.	TRBV21-1	CASSERGETQYF	TGTGCCAGCAGCGAGAGGGGAGAGACCCAGTACTTC
.	TRBJ1-4	.	TRBV6-6	CASRAEKLFF	TGTGCCAGCAGGGCAGAGAAACTGTTTTTT
many	TRBJ2-3	TRBD2	TRBV3-1	CASSRAGDPDTQYF	TGTGCCAGCAGCCGGGCGGGGGACCCAGATACGCAGTATTTT
many	TRBJ2-7	TRBD2	TRBV5-1	CASSPGLAGGPVEQYF	TGCGCCAGCAGCCCGGGACTAGCGGGAGGGCCCGTCGAGCAGTACTTC
.	TRBJ1-2	.	TRBV18	CASSPKGQSYGYTF	TGTGCCAGCTCACCAAAGGGGCAGAGCTATGGCTACACCTTC
.	TRBJ1-6	TRBD1	TRBV3-1	CASSQGTGINSPLHF	TGTGCCAGCAGCCAAGGGACAGGGATCAATTCACCCCTCCACTTT
many	TRBJ2-1	.	TRBV7-6	CASSSGRYNEQFF	TGTGCCAGCAGCTCAGGTCGGTACAATGAGCAGTTCTTC
.	TRBJ2-5	TRBD2	TRBV10-3	CAISPSGRSETQYF	TGTGCCATCAGCCCTAGCGGGAGGAGTGAGACCCAGTACTTC
many	TRBJ2-5	TRBD1	TRBV6-2/TRBV6-3	CASSYSRQGGGTQYF	TGTGCCAGCAGTTACTCACGACAGGGCGGAGGGACCCAGTACTTC
.	TRBJ1-1	.	TRBV20-1	CSARNIGTEAFF	TGCAGTGCTAGAAACATCGGCACTGAAGCTTTCTTT
.	TRBJ2-6	.	TRBV6-5	CASSYAGSGANVLTF	TGTGCCAGCAGTTACGCGGGCTCTGGGGCCAACGTCCTGACTTTC
few	TRBJ2-1	TRBD2	TRBV20-1	CSARGLAGSDEQFF	TGCAGTGCTAGAGGACTAGCGGGATCGGATGAGCAGTTCTTC
.	TRBJ1-1	.	TRBV5-3	CARSLVAGDLSTEAFF	TGTGCCAGAAGTCTGGTTGCAGGGGACCTGAGCACTGAAGCTTTCTTT
many	TRBJ2-2	.	TRBV5-5	CASSLAGRNTGELFF	TGTGCCAGCAGCTTGGCGGGGAGGAACACCGGGGAGCTGTTTTTT
.	TRBJ2-2	TRBD2	TRBV7-2	CASSARGSAGTGELFF	TGTGCCAGCAGCGCGCGGGGGAGCGCGGGCACCGGGGAGCTGTTTTTT
many	TRBJ2-7	TRBD1	TRBV29-1	CSVEASGTGVIHEQYF	TGCAGCGTTGAAGCGTCCGGGACAGGGGTTATCCACGAGCAGTACTTC
many	TRBJ2-1	.	TRBV4-3	CASSQDLSGVGPREQFF	TGCGCCAGCAGCCAAGATCTTTCGGGAGTTGGCCCTCGGGAGCAGTTCTTC
many	TRBJ1-3	.	TRBV7-2	CASSLSANSGNTIYF	TGTGCCAGCAGCTTATCCGCAAACTCTGGAAACACCATATATTTT
few	TRBJ1-5	.	TRBV28	CASSFGGSNQPQHF	TGTGCCAGCAGTTTCGGGGGTAGCAATCAGCCCCAGCATTTT
.	TRBJ2-3	.	TRBV2	CASTSSSADTQYF	TGTGCCAGCACCTCCTCTAGTGCAGATACGCAGTATTTT
few	TRBJ2-3	TRBD2	TRBV6-2/TRBV6-3	CASSPGSGGAADTQYF	TGTGCCAGCAGTCCCGGTAGCGGGGGGGCCGCAGATACGCAGTATTTT
few	TRBJ1-2	.	TRBV29-1	CSVDGQGTSSNYGYTF	TGCAGCGTTGATGGCCAGGGGACGTCGTCTAACTATGGCTACACCTTC
.	TRBJ2-3	.	TRBV10-3	CAISDRGTDTQYF	TGTGCCATCAGTGACAGGGGAACAGATACGCAGTATTTT
.	TRBJ2-1	TRBD2	TRBV3-1	CASSQGAGGYNGQFF	TGTGCCAGCAGCCAAGGAGCGGGGGGATACAATGGGCAGTTCTTC
.	TRBJ2-2	.	TRBV7-8	CAGRQNTGELFF	TGCGCGGGGCGACAGAACACCGGGGAGCTGTTTTTT
few	TRBJ2-3	TRBD2	TRBV10-3	CAISDMAGGTDTQYF	TGTGCCATCAGTGACATGGCGGGAGGTACAGATACGCAGTATTTT
.	TRBJ2-5	.	TRBV18	CASSPQGGVQETQYF	TGTGCCAGCTCACCCCAAGGTGGGGTCCAAGAGACCCAGTACTTC
.	TRBJ2-2	.	TRBV6-6	CASSKGPEDGGELFF	TGTGCCAGCAGCAAAGGTCCTGAGGACGGCGGGGAGCTGTTTTTT
many	TRBJ1-3	.	TRBV6-1	CASSVASGTIYF	TGTGCCAGCAGTGTAGCGAGCGGCACCATATATTTT